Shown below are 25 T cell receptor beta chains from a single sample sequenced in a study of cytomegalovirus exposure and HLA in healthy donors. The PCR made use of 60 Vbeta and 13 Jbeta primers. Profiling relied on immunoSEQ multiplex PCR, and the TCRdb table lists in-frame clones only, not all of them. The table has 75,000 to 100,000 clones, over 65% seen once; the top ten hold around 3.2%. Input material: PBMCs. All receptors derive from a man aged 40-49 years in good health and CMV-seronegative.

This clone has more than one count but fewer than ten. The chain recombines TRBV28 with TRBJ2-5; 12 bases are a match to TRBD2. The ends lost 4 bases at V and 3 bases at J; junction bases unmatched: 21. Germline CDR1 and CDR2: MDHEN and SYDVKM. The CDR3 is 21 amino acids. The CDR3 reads CASSSTVGLAGGILYEETQYF. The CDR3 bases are TGTGCCAGCAGTTCCACCGTTGGGCTAGCGGGGGGGATCCTTTACGAAGAGACCCAGTACTTC.

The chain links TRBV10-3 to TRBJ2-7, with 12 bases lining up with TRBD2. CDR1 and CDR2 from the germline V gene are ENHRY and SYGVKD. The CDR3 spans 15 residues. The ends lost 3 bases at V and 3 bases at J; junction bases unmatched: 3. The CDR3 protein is CAISDWTSGNYEQYF. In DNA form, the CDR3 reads TGTGCCATCAGTGATTGGACTAGCGGGAACTACGAGCAGTACTTC.

CDR3 sequence reads: CASREGANTGELFF. DNA of the CDR3: TGTGCCAGCCGGGAGGGGGCAAACACCGGGGAGCTGTTTTTT. The chain links TRBV6-1 to TRBJ2-2; weak D call: TRBD2 (8 bases). Trimming pared 8 bases from V and 2 bases from J, leaving 12 bases between. The CDR3 has 14 residues. Germline CDR1 is MNHNS and CDR2 is SASEGT.

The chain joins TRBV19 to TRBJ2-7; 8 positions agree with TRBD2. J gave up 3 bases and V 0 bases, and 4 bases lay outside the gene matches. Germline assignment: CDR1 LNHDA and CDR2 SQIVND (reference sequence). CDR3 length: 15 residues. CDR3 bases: TGTGCCAGTAGTATAGACCCGACTAGCGTCTACGAGCAGTACTTC. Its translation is CASSIDPTSVYEQYF.

Here the CDR3 reads CASSVKTGGTGELFF. The CDR3 DNA reads as TGTGCCAGCAGTGTAAAGACAGGGGGCACCGGGGAGCTGTTTTTT. The rearrangement uses TRBV6-1 and TRBJ2-2; 9 nucleotides align to TRBD1. Looked up from germline, CDR1 is MNHNS and CDR2 is SASEGT. This CDR3 spans 15 amino acids. J lost 4 bases, V lost 4 bases, and 4 bases had no gene match.

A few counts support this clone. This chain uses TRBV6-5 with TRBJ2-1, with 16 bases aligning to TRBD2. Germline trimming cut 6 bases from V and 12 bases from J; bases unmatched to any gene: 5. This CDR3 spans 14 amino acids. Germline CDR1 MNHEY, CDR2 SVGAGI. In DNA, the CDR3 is TGTGCCAGCAGCGGGACTAGCGGGAGGGCATGGCAGTTCTTC. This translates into CASSGTSGRAWQFF.

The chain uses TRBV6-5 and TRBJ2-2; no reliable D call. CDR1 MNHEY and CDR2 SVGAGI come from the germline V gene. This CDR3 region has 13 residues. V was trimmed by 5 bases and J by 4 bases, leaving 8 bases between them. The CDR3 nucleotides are TGTGCCAGCAGTGCTATAGCCACCGGGGAGCTGTTTTTT. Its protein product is CASSAIATGELFF.

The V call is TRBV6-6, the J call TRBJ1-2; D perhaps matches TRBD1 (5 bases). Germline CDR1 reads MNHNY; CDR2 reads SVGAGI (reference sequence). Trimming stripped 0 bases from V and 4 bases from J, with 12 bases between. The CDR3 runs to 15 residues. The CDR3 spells CASSYSPGLLYGYTF. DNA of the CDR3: TGTGCCAGCAGTTACTCCCCGGGACTGCTCTATGGCTACACCTTC.

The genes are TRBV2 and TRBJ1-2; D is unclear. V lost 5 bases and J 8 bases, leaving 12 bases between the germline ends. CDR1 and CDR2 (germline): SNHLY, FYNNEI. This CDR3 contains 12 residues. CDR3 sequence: CASSPTNAGYTF. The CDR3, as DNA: TGTGCCAGCAGTCCAACTAACGCGGGCTACACCTTC.

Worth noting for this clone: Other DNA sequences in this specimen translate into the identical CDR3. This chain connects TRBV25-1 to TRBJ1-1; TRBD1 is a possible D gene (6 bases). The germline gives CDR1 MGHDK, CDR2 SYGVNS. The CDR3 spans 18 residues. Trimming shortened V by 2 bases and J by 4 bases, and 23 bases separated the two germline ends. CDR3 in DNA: TGTGCCAGCAGTGAAGCAAGGGGGTCAGGGAAGAGATTCACTGAAGCTTTCTTT. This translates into CASSEARGSGKRFTEAFF.

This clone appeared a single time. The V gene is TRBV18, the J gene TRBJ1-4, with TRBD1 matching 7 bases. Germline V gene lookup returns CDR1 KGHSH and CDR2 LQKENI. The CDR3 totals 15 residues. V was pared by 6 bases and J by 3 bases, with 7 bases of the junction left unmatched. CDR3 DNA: TGTGCCAGCTCCCTCGACAGGGCCCCTAATGAAAAACTGTTTTTT. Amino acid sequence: CASSLDRAPNEKLFF.

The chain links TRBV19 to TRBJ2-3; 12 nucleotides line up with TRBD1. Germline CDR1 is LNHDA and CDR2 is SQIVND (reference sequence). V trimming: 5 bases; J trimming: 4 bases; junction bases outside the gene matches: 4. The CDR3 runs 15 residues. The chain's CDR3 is CASSPGQGAPDTQYF. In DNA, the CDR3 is TGTGCCAGTAGTCCGGGACAGGGGGCTCCAGATACGCAGTATTTT.

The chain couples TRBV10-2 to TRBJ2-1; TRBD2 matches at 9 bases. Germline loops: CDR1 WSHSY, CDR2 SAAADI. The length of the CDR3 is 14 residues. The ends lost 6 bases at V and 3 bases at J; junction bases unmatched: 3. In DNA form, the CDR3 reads TGCGCCAGCAGGGGACTAGCTGACTACAATGAGCAGTTCTTC. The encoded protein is CASRGLADYNEQFF.

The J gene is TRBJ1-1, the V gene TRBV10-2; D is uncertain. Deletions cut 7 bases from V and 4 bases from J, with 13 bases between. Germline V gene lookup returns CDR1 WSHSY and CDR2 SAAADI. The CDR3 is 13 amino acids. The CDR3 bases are TGCGCCAGCACGACCGTATCAGGCACTGAAGCTTTCTTT. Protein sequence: CASTTVSGTEAFF.

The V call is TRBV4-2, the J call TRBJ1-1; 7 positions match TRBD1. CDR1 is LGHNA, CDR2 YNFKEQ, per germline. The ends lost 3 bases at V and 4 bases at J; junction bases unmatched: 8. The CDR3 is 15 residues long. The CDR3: CASSQDLTGSTEAFF. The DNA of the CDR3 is TGTGCCAGCAGCCAGGATTTGACAGGGAGCACTGAAGCTTTCTTT.

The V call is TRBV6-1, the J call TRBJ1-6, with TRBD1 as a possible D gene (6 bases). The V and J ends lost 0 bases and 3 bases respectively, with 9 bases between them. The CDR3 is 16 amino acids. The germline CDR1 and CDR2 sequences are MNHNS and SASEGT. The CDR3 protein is CASSEAGRGYNSPLHF. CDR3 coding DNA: TGTGCCAGCAGTGAAGCGGGCAGGGGCTATAATTCACCCCTCCACTTT.

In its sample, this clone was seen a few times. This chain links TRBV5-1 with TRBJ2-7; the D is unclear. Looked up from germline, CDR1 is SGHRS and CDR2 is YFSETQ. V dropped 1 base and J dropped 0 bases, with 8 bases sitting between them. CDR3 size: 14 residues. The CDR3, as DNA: TGCGCCAGCAGCTTGATCTCTCTCTCCTACGAGCAGTACTTC. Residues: CASSLISLSYEQYF.

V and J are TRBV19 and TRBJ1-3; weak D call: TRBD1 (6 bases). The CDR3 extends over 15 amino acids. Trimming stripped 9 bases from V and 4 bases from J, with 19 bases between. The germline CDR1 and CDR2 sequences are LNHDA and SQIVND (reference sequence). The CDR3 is CASSPLQGPGNTIYF. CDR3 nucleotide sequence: TGTGCCAGCTCCCCACTACAGGGACCGGGAAACACCATATATTTT.

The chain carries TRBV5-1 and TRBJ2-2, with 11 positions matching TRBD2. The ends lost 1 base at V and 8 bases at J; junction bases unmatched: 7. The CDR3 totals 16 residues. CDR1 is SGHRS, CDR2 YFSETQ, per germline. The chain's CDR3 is CASSLPGTSGVGELFF. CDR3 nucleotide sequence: TGCGCCAGCAGCTTGCCCGGGACTAGCGGTGTTGGGGAGCTGTTTTTT.

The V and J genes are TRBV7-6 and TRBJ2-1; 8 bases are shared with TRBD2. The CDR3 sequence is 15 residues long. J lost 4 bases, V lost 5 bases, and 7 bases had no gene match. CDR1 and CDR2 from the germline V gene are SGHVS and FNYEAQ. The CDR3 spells CASSPRGGRYNEQFF. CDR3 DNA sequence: TGTGCCAGCAGCCCCAGGGGCGGGAGGTACAATGAGCAGTTCTTC. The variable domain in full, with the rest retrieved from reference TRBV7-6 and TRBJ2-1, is GAGVSQSPRYKVTKRGQDVALRCDPISGHVSLYWYRQALGQGPEFLTYFNYEAQQDKSGLPNDRFSAERPEGSISTLTIQRTEQRDSAMYRCASSPRGGRYNEQFFGPGTRLTVL.

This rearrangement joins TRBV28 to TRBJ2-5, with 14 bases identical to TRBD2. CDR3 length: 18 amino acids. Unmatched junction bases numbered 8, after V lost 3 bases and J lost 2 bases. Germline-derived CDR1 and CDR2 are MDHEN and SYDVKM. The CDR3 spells CASSLPGLAGVAQETQYF. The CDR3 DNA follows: TGTGCCAGCAGTTTGCCGGGACTAGCGGGAGTGGCGCAAGAGACCCAGTACTTC. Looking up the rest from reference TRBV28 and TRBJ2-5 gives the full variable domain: DVKVTQSSRYLVKRTGEKVFLECVQDMDHENMFWYRQDPGLGLRLIYFSYDVKMKEKGDIPEGYSVSREKKERFSLILESASTNQTSMYLCASSLPGLAGVAQETQYFGPGTRLLVL.

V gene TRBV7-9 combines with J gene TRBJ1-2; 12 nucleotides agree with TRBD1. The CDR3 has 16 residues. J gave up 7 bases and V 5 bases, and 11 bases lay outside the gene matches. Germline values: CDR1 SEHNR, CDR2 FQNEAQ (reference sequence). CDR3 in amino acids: CASSITAGQGAFGYTF. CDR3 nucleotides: TGTGCCAGCAGCATCACCGCGGGACAGGGGGCCTTTGGCTACACCTTC. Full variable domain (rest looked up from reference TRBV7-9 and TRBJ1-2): DTGVSQNPRHKITKRGQNVTFRCDPISEHNRLYWYRQTLGQGPEFLTYFQNEAQLEKSRLLSDRFSAERPKGSFSTLEIQRTEQGDSAMYLCASSITAGQGAFGYTFGSGTRLTVV.

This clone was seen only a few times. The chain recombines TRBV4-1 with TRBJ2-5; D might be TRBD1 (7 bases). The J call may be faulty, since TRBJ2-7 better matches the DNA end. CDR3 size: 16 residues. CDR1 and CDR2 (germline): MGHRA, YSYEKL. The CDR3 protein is CASSQDRTGGWAEQYF. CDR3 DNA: TGCGCCAGCAGCCAAGATAGGACAGGAGGGTGGGCCGAGCAGTACTTC.

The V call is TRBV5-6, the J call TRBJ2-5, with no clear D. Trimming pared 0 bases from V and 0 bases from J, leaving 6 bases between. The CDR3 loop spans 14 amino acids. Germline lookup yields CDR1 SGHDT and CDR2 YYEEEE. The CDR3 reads CASSLVVNQETQYF. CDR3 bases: TGTGCCAGCAGCTTGGTTGTCAACCAAGAGACCCAGTACTTC. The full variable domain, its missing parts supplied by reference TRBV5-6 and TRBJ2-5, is DAGVTQSPTHLIKTRGQQVTLRCSPKSGHDTVSWYQQALGQGPQFIFQYYEEEERQRGNFPDRFSGHQFPNYSSELNVNALLLGDSALYLCASSLVVNQETQYFGPGTRLLVL.

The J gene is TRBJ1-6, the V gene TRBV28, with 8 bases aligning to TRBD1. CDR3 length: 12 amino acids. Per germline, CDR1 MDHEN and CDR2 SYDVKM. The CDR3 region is CASGTGNSPLHF. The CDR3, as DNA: TGTGCGAGCGGGACAGGTAATTCACCCCTCCACTTT.